This T cell receptor beta chain was identified in a study of graft-versus-host responses after intestinal transplantation. About the research overall: Grafts were multivisceral, liver-intestinal, or isolated intestinal. Induction with anti-thymocyte globulin, then tacrolimus and steroids for about 3 years, was given to all recipients.

Remarks on this clone: What it binds is unknown.

General study findings and limits: Present in recipient marrow, GvH clones included some that appeared first in ileum or blood.

The germline V gene encodes CDR1 LNHNV and CDR2 YYDKDF (reference sequence). V lost 1 base and J lost 4; bases outside the gene matches: 8. The CDR3 spans 17 residues. The data were produced by immunoSEQ multiplex PCR, yet TCRdb's version contains in-frame clones alone and is incomplete. Among 55,000 to 85,000 clones listed, around 89% were seen once. This sequence originates from a human donor who received an intestinal transplant. Material: unstimulated CD8+ T cells sorted from spleen or lymph node cells, obtained before intestinal transplant. The chain combines TRBV15 with TRBJ2-2; TRBD1 agrees at 8 bases. As DNA, the CDR3 is TGTGCCACCAGCAGAGCCACCGGGACAGGCACCACCGGGGAGCTGTTTTTT. Encoded protein: CATSRATGTGTTGELFF.